Below, 6 T cell receptor beta chains from the same sample are listed, as sequenced in a study of blood T cell repertoires in COVID-19. The assay was immunoSEQ multiplex PCR, and TCRdb's table has in-frame clones only and misses some. This table has 280,000 or so clones, 83% appearing once. Sequenced input: peripheral blood. These receptors all come from a woman in her forties or fifties who had recovered from COVID-19.

This clone was counted only a few times. This sequence joins TRBV15 and TRBJ1-2; 7 positions match TRBD1. Trimming removed 2 bases from V and 8 bases from J; junction bases left unmatched: 11. Germline loops: CDR1 LNHNV, CDR2 YYDKDF (reference sequence). The CDR3 spans 15 residues. The CDR3 spells CATSRFRQGGYGYTF. Here the CDR3 DNA reads TGTGCCACCAGCAGATTTAGACAGGGCGGGTACGGCTACACCTTC.

The chain has TRBV18 and TRBJ2-7, with 11 bases aligning to TRBD2. Per germline, CDR1 KGHSH and CDR2 LQKENI. J was trimmed by 1 base and V by 6 bases; bases with no gene match: 8. The CDR3 loop spans 16 amino acids. The CDR3 region is CASSLSGTSGSYEQYF. The CDR3 coding sequence is TGTGCCAGCTCCCTAAGTGGGACTAGCGGATCCTACGAGCAGTACTTC.

This rearrangement joins TRBV12-3 or TRBV12-4 to TRBJ1-2, with D perhaps TRBD1 (6 bases). CDR3 length equals 13 residues. Trimming stripped 6 bases from V and 8 bases from J, with 16 bases between. CDR3 sequence: CASSQQGGGGYTF. Here the CDR3 DNA reads TGTGCCAGCAGCCAACAAGGGGGTGGAGGCTACACCTTC.

The rearrangement joins TRBV5-1 to TRBJ2-1; tentatively, D is TRBD2 (5 bases). Between the trimmed V and J ends, which lost 0 bases and 8 bases, there was a span of 9 bases. The germline gives CDR1 SGHRS, CDR2 YFSETQ. The CDR3 is 13 amino acids. The CDR3 coding sequence is TGCGCCAGCAGCTTGGGTGATAGCGATGAGCAGTTCTTC. This encodes CASSLGDSDEQFF.

The chain links TRBV5-8 to TRBJ1-6; a possible D gene is TRBD1 (6 bases). This CDR3 contains 15 residues. The germline V and J ends were trimmed by 4 bases and 15 bases, with 23 bases remaining between them. The V gene's germline CDR1 is SGHTS and CDR2 YDEGEE. The CDR3 DNA reads TGTGCCAGCAGCCTAGGACAGCAGGACGTTGGGGTCCTCCACTTT. This encodes CASSLGQQDVGVLHF.

The chain joins TRBV2 to TRBJ2-3, with 11 nucleotides matching TRBD2. The CDR3 sequence is 17 residues long. Unmatched junction bases numbered 8, after V lost 6 bases and J lost 0 bases. CDR1 and CDR2 from the germline V gene are SNHLY and FYNNEI. Here the CDR3 DNA reads TGTGCCAGCAGAGTTTCCGGGACTAGCGGTAGCACAGATACGCAGTATTTT. Encoded protein: CASRVSGTSGSTDTQYF. Filled out from reference TRBV2 and TRBJ2-3, the complete variable domain reads EPEVTQTPSHQVTQMGQEVILRCVPISNHLYFYWYRQILGQKVEFLVSFYNNEISEKSEIFDDQFSVERPDGSNFTLKIRSTKLEDSAMYFCASRVSGTSGSTDTQYFGPGTRLTVL.